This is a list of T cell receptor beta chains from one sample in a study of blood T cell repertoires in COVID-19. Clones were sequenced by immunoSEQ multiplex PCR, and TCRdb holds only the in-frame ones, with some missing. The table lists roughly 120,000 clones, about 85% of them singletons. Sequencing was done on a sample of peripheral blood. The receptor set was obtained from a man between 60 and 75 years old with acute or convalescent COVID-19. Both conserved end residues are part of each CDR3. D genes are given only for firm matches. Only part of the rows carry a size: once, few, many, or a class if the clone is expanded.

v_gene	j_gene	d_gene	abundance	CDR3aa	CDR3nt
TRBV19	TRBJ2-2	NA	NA	CASSRGRDTGELFF	TGTGCCAGTAGTAGGGGCAGGGACACCGGGGAGCTGTTTTTT
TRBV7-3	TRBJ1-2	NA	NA	CASSPAGGFYGYTF	TGTGCCAGCAGCCCCGCGGGAGGGTTCTATGGCTACACCTTC
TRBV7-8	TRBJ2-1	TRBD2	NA	CASSFGSGKVLYNEQFF	TGTGCCAGCAGCTTTGGTAGCGGGAAGGTTCTATACAATGAGCAGTTCTTC
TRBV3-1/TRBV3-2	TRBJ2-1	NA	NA	CASSLDSYNEQFF	TGTGCCAGCAGCCTCGACAGCTACAATGAGCAGTTCTTC
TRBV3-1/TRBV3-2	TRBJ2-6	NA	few	CASSLSLSGANVLTF	TGTGCCAGCAGCCTTAGCCTTTCTGGGGCCAACGTCCTGACTTTC
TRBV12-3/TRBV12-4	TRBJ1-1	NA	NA	CASSHTGEAFF	TGTGCCAGCAGTCATACAGGGGAAGCTTTCTTT
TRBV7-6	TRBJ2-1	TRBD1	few	CASSPPGQGAGDEQFF	TGTGCCAGCAGCCCACCAGGACAGGGGGCTGGAGATGAGCAGTTCTTC
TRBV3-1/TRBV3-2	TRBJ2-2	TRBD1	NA	CASSLMTGLMYTGELFF	TGTGCCAGCAGCCTAATGACAGGGTTGATGTACACCGGGGAGCTGTTTTTT
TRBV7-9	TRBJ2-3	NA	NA	CASSSSGTDTQYF	TGTGCCAGCAGCTCTAGCGGCACAGATACGCAGTATTTT
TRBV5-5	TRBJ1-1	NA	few	CASSLEGDGISGTEAFF	TGTGCCAGCAGCTTGGAGGGGGACGGGATCTCCGGCACTGAAGCTTTCTTT
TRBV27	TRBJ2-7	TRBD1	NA	CASSQSGTGVSYEQYF	TGTGCCAGCAGCCAATCCGGGACAGGGGTCTCCTACGAGCAGTACTTC
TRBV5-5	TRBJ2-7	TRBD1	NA	CASSSTGGGEQYF	TGTGCCAGCAGCTCGACAGGGGGTGGCGAGCAGTACTTC
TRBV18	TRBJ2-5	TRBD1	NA	CASSLDRGQETQYF	TGTGCCAGCTCCCTTGACAGGGGCCAAGAGACCCAGTACTTC
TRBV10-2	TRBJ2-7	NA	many	CATGGQSPGVSYEQYF	TGCGCCACGGGGGGCCAATCCCCTGGGGTGTCCTACGAGCAGTACTTC
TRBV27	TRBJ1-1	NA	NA	CASSLGGIRGTEAFF	TGTGCCAGCAGTTTGGGGGGGATAAGGGGCACTGAAGCTTTCTTT
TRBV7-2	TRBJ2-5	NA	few	CASSSSLEGETQYF	TGTGCCAGCAGCTCTTCCCTTGAGGGAGAGACCCAGTACTTC
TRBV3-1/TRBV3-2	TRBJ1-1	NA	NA	CASSRGQNTEAFF	TGTGCCAGCAGCCGGGGCCAAAACACTGAAGCTTTCTTT
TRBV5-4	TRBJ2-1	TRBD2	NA	CASSGPGLAAHEQFF	TGTGCCAGCAGCGGGCCGGGACTAGCGGCCCATGAGCAGTTCTTC
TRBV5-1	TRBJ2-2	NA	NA	CASSWVDSLNTGELFF	TGCGCCAGCAGCTGGGTGGACAGCCTGAACACCGGGGAGCTGTTTTTT
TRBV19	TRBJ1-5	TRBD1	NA	CASSGGTGVNQPQHF	TGTGCCAGTAGTGGAGGGACAGGGGTCAATCAGCCCCAGCATTTT
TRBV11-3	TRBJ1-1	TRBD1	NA	CASSLAGQAANTEAFF	TGTGCCAGCAGCTTGGCTGGACAGGCCGCGAACACTGAAGCTTTCTTT
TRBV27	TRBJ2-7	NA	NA	CASSSRQGGLYEQYF	TGTGCCAGCAGTTCTAGGCAGGGGGGATTATACGAGCAGTACTTC
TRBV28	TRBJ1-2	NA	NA	CASSLPGIPPLF	TGTGCCAGCAGTTTACCAGGGATACCTCCCCTATTC
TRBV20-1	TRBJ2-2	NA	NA	CSASRRGARTGELFF	TGCAGTGCTAGTCGCCGGGGGGCGCGTACCGGGGAGCTGTTTTTT
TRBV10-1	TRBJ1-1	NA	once	CASSEGRLNTEAFF	TGCGCCAGCAGTGAGGGGAGGCTGAACACTGAAGCTTTCTTT
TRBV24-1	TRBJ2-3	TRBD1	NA	CATSVQRGGADTQYF	TGTGCCACCAGTGTCCAGCGAGGGGGCGCAGATACGCAGTATTTT
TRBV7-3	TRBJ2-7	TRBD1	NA	CASSSGRDREQYF	TGTGCCAGCAGCTCCGGGCGGGACAGGGAGCAGTACTTC
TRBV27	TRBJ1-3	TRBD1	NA	CASRRQGAGNTIYF	TGTGCCAGCAGGCGACAGGGCGCAGGAAACACCATATATTTT
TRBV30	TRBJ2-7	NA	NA	CAWSVHGSSYEQYF	TGTGCCTGGAGTGTACATGGCAGCTCCTACGAGCAGTACTTC
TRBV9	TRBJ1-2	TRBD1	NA	CASSPEGANYGYTF	TGTGCCAGCAGCCCCGAGGGGGCGAACTATGGCTACACCTTC
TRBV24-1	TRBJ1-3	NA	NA	CATSEPGAGNTIYF	TGTGCCACCAGTGAGCCCGGGGCTGGAAACACCATATATTTT
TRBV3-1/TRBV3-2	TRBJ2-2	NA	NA	CASSPTRQNTGELFF	TGTGCCAGCAGCCCTACTAGACAGAACACCGGGGAGCTGTTTTTT
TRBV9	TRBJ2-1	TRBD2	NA	CASSVGVAGLVGNEQFF	TGTGCCAGCAGCGTAGGAGTAGCGGGATTAGTAGGCAATGAGCAGTTCTTC
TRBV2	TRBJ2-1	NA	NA	CASSARRADEQFF	TGTGCCAGCAGTGCCCGGAGGGCCGATGAGCAGTTCTTC
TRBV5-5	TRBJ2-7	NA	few	CASSPTGYEQYF	TGTGCCAGCAGCCCGACTGGCTACGAGCAGTACTTC
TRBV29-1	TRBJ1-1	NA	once	CSVVGAGGTEAFF	TGCAGCGTTGTTGGGGCCGGGGGCACTGAAGCTTTCTTT
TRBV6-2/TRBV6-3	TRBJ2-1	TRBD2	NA	CASSYPTRLAGDNEQFF	TGTGCCAGCAGTTACCCTACCCGACTAGCGGGAGACAATGAGCAGTTCTTC
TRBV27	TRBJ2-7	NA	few	CASTLPGEQYF	TGTGCCAGCACCCTTCCAGGGGAGCAGTACTTC
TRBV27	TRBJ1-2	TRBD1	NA	CASRTGATNYGYTF	TGTGCCAGCAGAACAGGGGCAACTAACTATGGCTACACCTTC
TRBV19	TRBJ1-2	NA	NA	CATRRRENYGYTF	TGTGCAACCAGGAGGCGGGAGAACTATGGCTACACCTTC
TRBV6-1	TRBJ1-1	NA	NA	CASSEDREDTEAFF	TGTGCCAGCAGTGAGGACCGGGAAGACACTGAAGCTTTCTTT
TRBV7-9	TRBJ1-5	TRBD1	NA	CASSSTGGYSNQPQHF	TGTGCCAGCAGCTCGACAGGGGGTTATAGCAATCAGCCCCAGCATTTT
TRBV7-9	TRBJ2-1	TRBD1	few	CASSGTVPSYNEQFF	TGTGCCAGCAGCGGGACAGTTCCCTCCTACAATGAGCAGTTCTTC
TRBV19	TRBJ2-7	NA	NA	CASSAGLSYEQYF	TGTGCCAGTAGTGCGGGACTCTCCTACGAGCAGTACTTC